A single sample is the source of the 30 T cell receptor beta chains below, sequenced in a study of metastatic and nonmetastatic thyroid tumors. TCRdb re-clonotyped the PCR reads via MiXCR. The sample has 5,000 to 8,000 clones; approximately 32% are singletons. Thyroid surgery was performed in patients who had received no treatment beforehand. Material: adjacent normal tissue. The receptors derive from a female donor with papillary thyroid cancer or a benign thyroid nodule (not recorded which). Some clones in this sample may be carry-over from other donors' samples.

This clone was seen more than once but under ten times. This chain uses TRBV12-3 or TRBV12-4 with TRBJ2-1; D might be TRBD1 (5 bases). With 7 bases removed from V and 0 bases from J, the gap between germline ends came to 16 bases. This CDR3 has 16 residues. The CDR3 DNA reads TGTGCCAGCATTTCGACAGCCACGAGCTCCTACAATGAGCAGTTCTTC. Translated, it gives CASISTATSSYNEQFF.

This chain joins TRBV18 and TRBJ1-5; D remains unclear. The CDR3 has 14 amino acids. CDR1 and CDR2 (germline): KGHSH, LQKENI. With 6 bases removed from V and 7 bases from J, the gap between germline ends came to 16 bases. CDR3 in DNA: TGTGCCAGCTCCTCCGGGGTTGTCGGGCAGCCCCAGCATTTT. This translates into CASSSGVVGQPQHF.

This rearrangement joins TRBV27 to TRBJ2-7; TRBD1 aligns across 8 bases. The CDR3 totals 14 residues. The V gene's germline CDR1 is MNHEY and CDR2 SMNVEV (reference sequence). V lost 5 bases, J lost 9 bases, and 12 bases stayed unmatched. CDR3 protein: CASSHRDRFAPQYF. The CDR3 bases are TGTGCCAGCAGTCATCGGGACAGGTTTGCCCCGCAGTACTTC.

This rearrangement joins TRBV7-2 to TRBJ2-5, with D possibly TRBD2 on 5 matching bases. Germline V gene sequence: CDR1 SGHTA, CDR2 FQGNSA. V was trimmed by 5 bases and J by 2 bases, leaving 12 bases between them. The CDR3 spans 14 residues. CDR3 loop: CASSPLVVQETQYF. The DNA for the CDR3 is TGTGCCAGCAGCCCACTAGTTGTGCAAGAGACCCAGTACTTC.

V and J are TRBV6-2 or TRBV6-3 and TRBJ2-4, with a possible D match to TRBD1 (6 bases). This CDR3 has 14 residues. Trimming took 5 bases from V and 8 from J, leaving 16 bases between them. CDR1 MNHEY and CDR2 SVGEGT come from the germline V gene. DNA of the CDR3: TGTGCCAGCAGTCAATCGACAGGCACGTACATTCAGTACTTC. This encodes CASSQSTGTYIQYF.

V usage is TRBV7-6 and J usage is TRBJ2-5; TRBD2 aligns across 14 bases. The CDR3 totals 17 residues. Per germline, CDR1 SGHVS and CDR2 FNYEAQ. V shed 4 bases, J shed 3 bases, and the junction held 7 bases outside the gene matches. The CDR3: CASSSNAGLAGEETQYF. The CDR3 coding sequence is TGTGCCAGCAGCTCCAACGCGGGACTAGCGGGAGAAGAGACCCAGTACTTC.

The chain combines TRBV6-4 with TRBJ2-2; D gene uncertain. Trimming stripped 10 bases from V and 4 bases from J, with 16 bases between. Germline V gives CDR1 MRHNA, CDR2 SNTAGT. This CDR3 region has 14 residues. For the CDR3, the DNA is TGTGCCACCAGCTCCAACCTCGGCACCGGGGAGCTGTTTTTT. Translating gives CATSSNLGTGELFF.

The CDR3 DNA is TGTGCCAGCAGCTTACTAGCGGGAGATGGAAATGAGCAGTTCTTC. Protein sequence: CASSLLAGDGNEQFF. This chain links TRBV7-3 with TRBJ2-1; TRBD2 matches 10 bases. Germline V gene data show CDR1 as SGHTA and CDR2 as FQGTGA. Trimming at V came to 2 bases and at J to 7 bases, leaving 5 bases not matched to a gene. The CDR3 covers 15 residues.

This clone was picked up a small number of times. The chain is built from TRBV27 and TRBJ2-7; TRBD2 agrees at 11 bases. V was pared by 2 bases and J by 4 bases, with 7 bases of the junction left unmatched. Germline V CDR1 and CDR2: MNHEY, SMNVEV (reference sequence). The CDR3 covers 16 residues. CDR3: CASSLSRLAGGYEQYF. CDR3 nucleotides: TGTGCCAGCAGTTTAAGTAGGCTAGCGGGAGGATACGAGCAGTACTTC.

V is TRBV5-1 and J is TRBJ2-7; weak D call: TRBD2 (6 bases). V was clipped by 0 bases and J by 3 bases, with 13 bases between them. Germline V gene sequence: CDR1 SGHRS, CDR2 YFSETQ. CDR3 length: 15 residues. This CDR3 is CASSLEGGGIYEQYF. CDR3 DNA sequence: TGCGCCAGCAGCTTGGAGGGCGGAGGGATCTACGAGCAGTACTTC.

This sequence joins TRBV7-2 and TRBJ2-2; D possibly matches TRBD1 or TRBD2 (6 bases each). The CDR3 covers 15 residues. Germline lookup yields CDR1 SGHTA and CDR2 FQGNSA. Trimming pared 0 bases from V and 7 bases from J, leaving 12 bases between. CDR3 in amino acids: CASSLASGAGGELFF. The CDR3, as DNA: TGTGCCAGCAGCTTAGCGTCGGGGGCAGGCGGGGAGCTGTTTTTT.

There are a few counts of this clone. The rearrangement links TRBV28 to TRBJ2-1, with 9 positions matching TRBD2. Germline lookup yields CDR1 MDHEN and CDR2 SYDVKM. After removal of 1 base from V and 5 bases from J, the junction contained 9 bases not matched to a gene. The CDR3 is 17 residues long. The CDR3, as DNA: TGTGCCAGCAGTTTATACCGGGCTAGCGGGGATGACAATGAGCAGTTCTTC. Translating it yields CASSLYRASGDDNEQFF.

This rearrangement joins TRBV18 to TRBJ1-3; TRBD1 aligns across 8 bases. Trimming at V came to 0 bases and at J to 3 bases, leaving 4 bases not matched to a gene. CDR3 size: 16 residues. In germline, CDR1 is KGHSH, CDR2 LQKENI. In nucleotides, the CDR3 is TGTGCCAGCTCACCACCCAGGACAGGGTATGGAAACACCATATATTTT. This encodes CASSPPRTGYGNTIYF.

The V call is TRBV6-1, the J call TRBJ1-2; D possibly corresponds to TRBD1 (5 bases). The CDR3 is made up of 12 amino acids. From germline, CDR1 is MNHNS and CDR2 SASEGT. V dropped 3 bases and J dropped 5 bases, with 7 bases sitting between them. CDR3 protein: CASSDGAYGYTF. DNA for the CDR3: TGTGCCAGCAGTGATGGGGCATATGGCTACACCTTC.

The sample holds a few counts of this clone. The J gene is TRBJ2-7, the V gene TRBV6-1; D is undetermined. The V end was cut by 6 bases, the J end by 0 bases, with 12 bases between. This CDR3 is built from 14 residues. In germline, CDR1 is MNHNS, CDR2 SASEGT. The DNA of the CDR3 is TGTGCCAGCAGGACTGGCCTCCTCTCCTACGAGCAGTACTTC. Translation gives CASRTGLLSYEQYF.

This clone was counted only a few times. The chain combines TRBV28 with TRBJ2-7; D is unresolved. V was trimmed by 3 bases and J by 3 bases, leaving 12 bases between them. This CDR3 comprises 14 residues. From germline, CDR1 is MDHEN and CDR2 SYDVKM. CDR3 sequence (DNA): TGTGCCAGCAGTTTGGGCCAGAATGACTACGAGCAGTACTTC. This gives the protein CASSLGQNDYEQYF.

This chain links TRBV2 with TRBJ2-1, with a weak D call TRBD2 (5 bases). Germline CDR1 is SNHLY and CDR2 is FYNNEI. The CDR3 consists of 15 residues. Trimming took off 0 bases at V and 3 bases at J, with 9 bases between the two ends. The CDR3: CASSEAGVGYNEQFF. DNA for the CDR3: TGTGCCAGCAGTGAAGCGGGAGTGGGCTACAATGAGCAGTTCTTC. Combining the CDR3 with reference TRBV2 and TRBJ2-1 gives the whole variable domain EPEVTQTPSHQVTQMGQEVILRCVPISNHLYFYWYRQILGQKVEFLVSFYNNEISEKSEIFDDQFSVERPDGSNFTLKIRSTKLEDSAMYFCASSEAGVGYNEQFFGPGTRLTVL.

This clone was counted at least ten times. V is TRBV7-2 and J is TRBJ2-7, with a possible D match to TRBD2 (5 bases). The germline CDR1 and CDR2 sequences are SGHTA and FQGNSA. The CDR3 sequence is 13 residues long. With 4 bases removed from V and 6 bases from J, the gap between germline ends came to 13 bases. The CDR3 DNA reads TGTGCCAGCAGCTACGGGCCGGAGGCCGAGCAGTACTTC. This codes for CASSYGPEAEQYF.

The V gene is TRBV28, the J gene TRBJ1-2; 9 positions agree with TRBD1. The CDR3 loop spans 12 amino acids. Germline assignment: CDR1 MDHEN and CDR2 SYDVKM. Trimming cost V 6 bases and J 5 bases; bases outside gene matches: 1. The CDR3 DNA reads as TGTGCCAGCAGGACAGGGGGGTATGGCTACACCTTC. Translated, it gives CASRTGGYGYTF.

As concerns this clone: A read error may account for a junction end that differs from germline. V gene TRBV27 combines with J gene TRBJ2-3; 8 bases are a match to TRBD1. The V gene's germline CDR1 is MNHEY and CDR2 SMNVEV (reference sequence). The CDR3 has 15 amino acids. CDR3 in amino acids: CASCFRGLGSDTQYF. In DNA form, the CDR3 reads TGTGCCAGCTGTTTCAGGGGGCTGGGATCAGATACGCAGTATTTT.

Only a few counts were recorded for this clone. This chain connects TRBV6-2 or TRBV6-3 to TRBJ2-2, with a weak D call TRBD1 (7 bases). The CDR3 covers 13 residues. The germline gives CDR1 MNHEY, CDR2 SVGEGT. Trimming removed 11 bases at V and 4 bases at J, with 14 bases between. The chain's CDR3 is CAPAGQFTGELFF. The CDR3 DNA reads TGTGCCCCCGCGGGACAGTTCACCGGGGAGCTGTTTTTT.

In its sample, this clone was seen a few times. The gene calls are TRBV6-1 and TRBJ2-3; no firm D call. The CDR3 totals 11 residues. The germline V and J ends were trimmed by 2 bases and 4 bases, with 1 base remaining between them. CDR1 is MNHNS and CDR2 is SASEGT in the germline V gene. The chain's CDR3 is CASSESDTQYF. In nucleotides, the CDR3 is TGTGCCAGCAGTGAATCAGATACGCAGTATTTT.

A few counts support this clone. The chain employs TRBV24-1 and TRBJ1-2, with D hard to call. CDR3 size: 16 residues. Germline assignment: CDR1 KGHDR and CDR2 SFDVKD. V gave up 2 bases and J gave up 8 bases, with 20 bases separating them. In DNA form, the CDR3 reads TGTGCCACCAGTGATTCCCACCCCGGGGAGGGCCGCGGCTACACCTTC. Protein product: CATSDSHPGEGRGYTF.

CDR3 DNA sequence: TGTGCCTGGAGTGTACTAGCGGGAGACGAGCAGTACTTC. It codes for CAWSVLAGDEQYF. The rearrangement joins TRBV30 to TRBJ2-7; 11 positions match TRBD2. Germline CDR1 is GTSNPN and CDR2 is SVGIG (reference sequence). This CDR3 has 13 amino acids. Trimming took 0 bases from V and 5 from J; bases not matched to a gene: 0.

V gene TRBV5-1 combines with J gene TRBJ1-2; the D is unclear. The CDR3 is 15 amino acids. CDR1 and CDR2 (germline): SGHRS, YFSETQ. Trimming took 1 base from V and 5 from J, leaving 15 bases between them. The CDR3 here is CASSLTPLGNYGYTF. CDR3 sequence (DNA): TGCGCCAGCAGCTTGACACCACTGGGAAATTATGGCTACACCTTC.

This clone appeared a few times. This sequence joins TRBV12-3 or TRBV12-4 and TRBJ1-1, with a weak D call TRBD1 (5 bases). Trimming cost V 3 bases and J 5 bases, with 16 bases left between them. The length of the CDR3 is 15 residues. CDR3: CASSFIHGGNTEAFF. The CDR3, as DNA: TGTGCCAGCAGTTTTATCCATGGGGGGAATACTGAAGCTTTCTTT.

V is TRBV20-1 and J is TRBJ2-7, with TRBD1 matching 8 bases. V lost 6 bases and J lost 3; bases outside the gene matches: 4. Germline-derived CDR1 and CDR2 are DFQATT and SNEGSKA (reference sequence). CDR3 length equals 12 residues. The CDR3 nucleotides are TGCAGTGCAATCGGACAGGGCTACGAGCAGTACTTC. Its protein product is CSAIGQGYEQYF.

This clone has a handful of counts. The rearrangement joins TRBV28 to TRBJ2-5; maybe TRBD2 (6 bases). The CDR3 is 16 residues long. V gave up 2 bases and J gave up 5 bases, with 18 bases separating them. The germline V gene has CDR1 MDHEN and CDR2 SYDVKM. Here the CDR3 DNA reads TGTGCCAGCAGTTTACTTAGGGGACTGGAAGGGGAGACCCAGTACTTC. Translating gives CASSLLRGLEGETQYF.

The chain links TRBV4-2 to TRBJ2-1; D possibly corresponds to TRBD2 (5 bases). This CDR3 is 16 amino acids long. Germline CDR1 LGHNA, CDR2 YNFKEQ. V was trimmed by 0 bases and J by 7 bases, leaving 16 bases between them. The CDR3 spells CASSQDQSGYGNEQFF. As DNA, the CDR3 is TGTGCCAGCAGCCAAGATCAAAGCGGTTATGGTAATGAGCAGTTCTTC.

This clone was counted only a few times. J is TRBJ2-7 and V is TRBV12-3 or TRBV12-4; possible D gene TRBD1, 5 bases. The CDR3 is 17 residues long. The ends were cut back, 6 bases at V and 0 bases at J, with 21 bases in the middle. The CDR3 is CASSPTPGAESSYEQYF. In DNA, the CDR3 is TGTGCCAGCAGCCCTACCCCTGGGGCCGAGAGCTCCTACGAGCAGTACTTC.